The sequence of this T cell receptor beta chain was determined in a study of cytomegalovirus exposure and HLA in healthy donors. The wider study: A previous analysis identified around 120 million unique TCR beta sequences derived from around 200 million T cells.

V gave up 6 bases and J gave up 3 bases; unmatched junction bases: 8. CDR3 length: 14 amino acids. Per the germline V gene, CDR1 is MDHEN and CDR2 is SYDVKM. The PCR contained 60 Vbeta and 13 Jbeta primers. The repertoire was sequenced with immunoSEQ multiplex PCR; TCRdb's copy has only in-frame clones and lacks some. The sample lists roughly 200,000 clones, 80% to 90% occurring once. This clone was found once. The chain has TRBV28 and TRBJ2-7; 7 bases match TRBD1. The receptor comes from a man aged 35 to 55 in good health and CMV-seropositive. The sequenced sample consisted of PBMCs. The CDR3 here is CASRPTGKHYEQYF. The CDR3 DNA reads TGTGCCAGCAGGCCGACAGGGAAGCACTACGAGCAGTACTTC.